This entry lists 17 T cell receptor beta chains sequenced from one sample in a study of spatial heterogeneity in lung cancer. Time point meaning: sample taken at primary tumor resection. Unsorted whole RNA samples from tumor, nontumor lung or frozen PBMC were sequenced. TCRdb itself ran the 5' RACE reads through MiXCR, one entry per CDR3 protein. The sample yields approximately 52,000 distinct CDR3 sequences, roughly 7% seen once. Sequenced material: PBMCs, taken at surgery. These receptors were taken from a female donor with early-stage non-small cell lung cancer.

The chain is built from TRBV7-9 and TRBJ2-1, with 8 nucleotides matching TRBD1. Per germline, CDR1 SEHNR and CDR2 FQNEAQ (reference sequence). This CDR3 is 16 amino acids long. The V and J ends lost 4 bases and 3 bases, in that order; junction bases with no gene match: 8. Here the CDR3 DNA reads TGTGCCAGCAGCTCACCCGGACAGGGTCGCTACAATGAGCAGTTCTTC. Protein: CASSSPGQGRYNEQFF. Full variable domain (rest looked up from reference TRBV7-9 and TRBJ2-1): DTGVSQNPRHKITKRGQNVTFRCDPISEHNRLYWYRQTLGQGPEFLTYFQNEAQLEKSRLLSDRFSAERPKGSFSTLEIQRTEQGDSAMYLCASSSPGQGRYNEQFFGPGTRLTVL.

There are a few counts of this clonotype. The chain couples TRBV3-1 to TRBJ1-2, with D tentatively TRBD1 (5 bases). Germline V gene data show CDR1 as LGHDT and CDR2 as YNNKEL (reference sequence). The germline V and J ends were trimmed by 4 bases and 8 bases, with 14 bases remaining between them. The CDR3 sequence is 13 residues long. DNA for the CDR3: TGTGCCAGCAGCCTTATCGGGACGCAGGGCTACACCTTC. Protein: CASSLIGTQGYTF.

The sample holds many counts of this clonotype. The chain couples TRBV28 to TRBJ1-2; 12 bases fit TRBD1. This CDR3 has 15 amino acids. Germline trimming cut 10 bases from V and 5 bases from J; bases unmatched to any gene: 11. Germline V lookup: CDR1 MDHEN, CDR2 SYDVKM. CDR3 DNA: TGTGCCATCAAAGCCCGGGACAGGGGGCTTTATGGCTACACCTTC. It specifies CAIKARDRGLYGYTF.

CDR3 nucleotides: TGTGCCAGCAGCGTTCCACTAGCGGGGGCCCCGAACACCGGGGAGCTGTTTTTT. This codes for CASSVPLAGAPNTGELFF. The V and J genes are TRBV9 and TRBJ2-2, with TRBD2 identical over 11 bases. V was pared by 2 bases and J by 0 bases, with 6 bases of the junction left unmatched. Looked up from germline, CDR1 is SGDLS and CDR2 is YYNGEE. The CDR3 loop spans 18 amino acids.

This clonotype was recorded at least ten times. The gene calls are TRBV7-2 and TRBJ2-7; a weak D match, TRBD1 (6 bases). The ends were cut back, 2 bases at V and 3 bases at J, with 8 bases in the middle. Germline V lookup: CDR1 SGHTA, CDR2 FQGNSA. The CDR3 sequence is 13 residues long. The CDR3 reads CASSLRGIYEQYF. In DNA, the CDR3 is TGTGCCAGCAGCTTAAGGGGGATCTACGAGCAGTACTTC.

The chain employs TRBV5-1 and TRBJ1-1; possible D gene TRBD1, 5 bases. This CDR3 has 16 amino acids. The V end lost 4 bases, the J end lost 0 bases, and 16 bases lay between the germline ends. Looked up from germline, CDR1 is SGHRS and CDR2 is YFSETQ. The CDR3 nucleotides are TGCGCCAGCAGCCTGGGACGGGTGGGCGTGAACACTGAAGCTTTCTTT. Translated, it gives CASSLGRVGVNTEAFF. Full variable domain (outside the CDR3, taken from reference TRBV5-1 and TRBJ1-1): KAGVTQTPRYLIKTRGQQVTLSCSPISGHRSVSWYQQTPGQGLQFLFEYFSETQRNKGNFPGRFSGRQFSNSRSEMNVSTLELGDSALYLCASSLGRVGVNTEAFFGQGTRLTVV.

This clonotype has only a few counts. The rearrangement links TRBV28 to TRBJ1-5, with 7 bases lining up with TRBD1. There are 12 residues in the CDR3. Germline trimming cut 1 base from V and 13 bases from J; bases unmatched to any gene: 4. Germline lookup yields CDR1 MDHEN and CDR2 SYDVKM. The CDR3 loop is CASSLSETGQHF. Written as DNA, the CDR3 is TGTGCCAGCAGTTTATCCGAGACAGGGCAGCATTTT. The complete variable domain, with remaining parts taken from reference TRBV28 and TRBJ1-5, reads DVKVTQSSRYLVKRTGEKVFLECVQDMDHENMFWYRQDPGLGLRLIYFSYDVKMKEKGDIPEGYSVSREKKERFSLILESASTNQTSMYLCASSLSETGQHFGDGTRLSIL.

As for this clonotype: This clone may be a read error of a much larger clone one base away. The chain is built from TRBV5-4 and TRBJ2-5; possibly TRBD1 or TRBD2 for D (5 bases each). The CDR3 has 14 amino acids. Looked up from germline, CDR1 is SGHNT and CDR2 is YYREEE (reference sequence). The CDR3 DNA is TGTGCCAGCAACTTGGGGGAATGGAGCTCGGAGCGGTACTTC. This gives the protein CASNLGEWSSERYF.

This clonotype has at least ten counts. The V gene is TRBV28, the J gene TRBJ2-7; D is unresolved. The CDR3 runs 12 residues. The V gene lost 8 bases and the J gene lost 5 bases, with 13 bases spanning the gap. Germline-derived CDR1 and CDR2 are MDHEN and SYDVKM. CDR3 DNA: TGTGCCAGCGGGCCTATGGTTAACGAGCAGTACTTC. Translated: CASGPMVNEQYF.

CDR3 region: CSARLQSGGLSYEQYF. For the CDR3, the DNA is TGCAGTGCTAGACTTCAAAGCGGGGGACTCTCCTACGAGCAGTACTTC. V is TRBV20-1 and J is TRBJ2-7; 8 bases match TRBD2. The CDR3 totals 16 residues. The V and J ends lost 2 bases and 0 bases, in that order; junction bases with no gene match: 9. Germline lookup yields CDR1 DFQATT and CDR2 SNEGSKA (reference sequence).

This clonotype was counted between two and nine times. The chain links TRBV6-1 to TRBJ2-1; D remains unclear. This CDR3 has 16 amino acids. Germline assignment: CDR1 MNHNS and CDR2 SASEGT. Trimming cost V 0 bases and J 10 bases, with 19 bases left between them. This CDR3 is CASSEARLGDNWEQFF. CDR3 nucleotides: TGTGCCAGCAGTGAAGCGAGGCTTGGAGACAATTGGGAGCAGTTCTTC.

This clonotype has only a few counts. V is TRBV20-1 and J is TRBJ2-1; D is possibly TRBD1 or TRBD2 (5 bases each). Germline assignment: CDR1 DFQATT and CDR2 SNEGSKA (reference sequence). The ends were cut back, 5 bases at V and 3 bases at J, with 14 bases in the middle. The CDR3 covers 14 residues. CDR3 in DNA: TGCAGTGCTTACACGGGGCTAGACTACAATGAGCAGTTCTTC. Encoded protein: CSAYTGLDYNEQFF.

This clonotype was recorded at least ten times. This chain uses TRBV5-1 with TRBJ1-5, with D maybe TRBD1 (5 bases). The germline V and J ends were trimmed by 3 bases and 0 bases, with 10 bases remaining between them. Germline V gene lookup returns CDR1 SGHRS and CDR2 YFSETQ. CDR3 length: 15 amino acids. Written as DNA, the CDR3 is TGCGCCAGCAGCTGGACCGACAGTAGCAATCAGCCCCAGCATTTT. Encoded protein: CASSWTDSSNQPQHF.

For this clonotype: Possible read error: a much larger clone is one base away. The chain combines TRBV4-1 with TRBJ1-2; TRBD1 is a possible D gene (5 bases). Germline CDR1 is MGHRA and CDR2 is YSYEKL. The CDR3 has 15 amino acids. V was cut by 2 bases and J by 5 bases, with 15 bases left in between. CDR3 DNA sequence: TGCGCCAGCAGCCAAATCGTTGGGACGGGTTATGGCTACACCTTC. Protein product: CASSQIVGTGYGYTF.

This clonotype was detected many times. The V gene is TRBV20-1, the J gene TRBJ1-6; D is ambiguous. This CDR3 has 11 residues. Deletions cut 3 bases from V and 16 bases from J, with 13 bases between. Germline assignment: CDR1 DFQATT and CDR2 SNEGSKA (reference sequence). CDR3 nucleotides: TGCAGTGCTAGCGCCGGGATAGGACTCCACTTT. This translates into CSASAGIGLHF.

This clonotype was detected only once. The V call is TRBV6-6, the J call TRBJ1-1; D ambiguous. Germline lookup yields CDR1 MNHNY and CDR2 SVGAGI (reference sequence). V lost 6 bases and J 2 bases, leaving 16 bases between the germline ends. The CDR3 is 15 residues long. CDR3 residues: CASSPPRPNNTEAFF. The DNA for the CDR3 is TGTGCCAGCAGCCCACCTCGTCCTAATAACACTGAAGCTTTCTTT.

This clonotype was recorded at least ten times. The rearrangement links TRBV15 to TRBJ1-5; D not resolved. This CDR3 is built from 14 residues. CDR1 is LNHNV and CDR2 is YYDKDF in the germline V gene (reference sequence). V was shortened by 5 bases and J by 8 bases, with 16 bases between the two germline ends. The CDR3 spells CATSQDSPKEPQHF. The DNA of the CDR3 is TGTGCCACCAGCCAAGACTCGCCAAAGGAGCCCCAGCATTTT.